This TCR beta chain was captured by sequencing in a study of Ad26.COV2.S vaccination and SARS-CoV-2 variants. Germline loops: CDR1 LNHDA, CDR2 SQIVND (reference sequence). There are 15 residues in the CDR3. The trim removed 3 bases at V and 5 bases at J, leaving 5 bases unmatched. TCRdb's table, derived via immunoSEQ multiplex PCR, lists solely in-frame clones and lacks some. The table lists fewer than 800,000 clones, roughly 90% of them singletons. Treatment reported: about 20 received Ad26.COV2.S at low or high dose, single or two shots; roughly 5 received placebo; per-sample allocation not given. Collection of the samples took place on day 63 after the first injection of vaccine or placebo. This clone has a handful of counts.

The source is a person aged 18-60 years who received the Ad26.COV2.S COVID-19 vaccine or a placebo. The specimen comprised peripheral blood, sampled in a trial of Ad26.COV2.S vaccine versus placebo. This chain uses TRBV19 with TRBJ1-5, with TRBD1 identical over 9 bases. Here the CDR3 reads CASSIPTGGYQPQHF. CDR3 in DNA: TGTGCCAGTAGTATCCCGACAGGGGGGTATCAGCCCCAGCATTTT.